Following are 30 T cell receptor beta chains from one sample sequenced in a study of T-cell reconstitution after alpha-beta-depleted transplantation in children. As it was prepared, the TCRbeta library received unique molecular identifiers. A single record per CDR3 protein comes from TCRdb applying MiXCR to the PCR reads. The sample contains fewer than 550,000 distinct CDR3 sequences, around 10% of which appear only once. This sample comprised PBMCs, mostly from graft donor cells, obtained 180 days after TCRalphabeta/CD19-depleted stem cell transplant. These receptor sequences come from a female patient aged 2-9 years who had a stem cell transplant for aplastic anemia, so the T cells may come from the graft donor.

The chain has TRBV14 and TRBJ1-4; TRBD1 might be the D (5 bases). CDR1 and CDR2 from the germline V gene are SGHDN and FVKESK. The V and J ends lost 3 bases and 7 bases respectively, with 18 bases between them. CDR3 length: 16 amino acids. DNA for the CDR3: TGTGCCAGCAGCCAGCCAAAGGGAGGGACTTCTGAAAAACTGTTTTTT. Translated, it gives CASSQPKGGTSEKLFF.

This clonotype has just a few counts. The chain carries TRBV7-8 and TRBJ2-7; no firm D call. Trimming cost V 2 bases and J 3 bases, with 11 bases left between them. Germline CDR1 reads SGHVS; CDR2 reads FQNEAQ. The CDR3 spans 14 residues. The CDR3 DNA reads as TGTGCCAGCAGCTTAAGACCAAGACACTACGAGCAGTACGTC. As protein: CASSLRPRHYEQYV.

The table lists this clonotype with a few counts. The J gene is TRBJ1-1, the V gene TRBV20-1; TRBD1 matches 7 bases. Germline CDR1 DFQATT, CDR2 SNEGSKA (reference sequence). The V gene end was trimmed by 0 bases and the J gene end by 1 base; junction bases not matched to a gene: 5. The length of the CDR3 is 15 residues. The CDR3: CSARDQGGRNTEAFF. Here the CDR3 DNA reads TGCAGTGCTAGAGATCAAGGGGGCCGGAACACTGAAGCTTTCTTT.

This rearrangement joins TRBV28 to TRBJ1-2, with 9 bases fitting TRBD1. Germline CDR1 is MDHEN and CDR2 is SYDVKM. The CDR3 runs 13 residues. Losses at the gene ends were 8 bases for V and 6 bases for J; bases not matched to a gene: 7. The chain's CDR3 is CASGQQGADGYTF. The CDR3 coding sequence is TGTGCCAGCGGCCAACAGGGGGCTGATGGCTACACCTTC.

The V gene is TRBV5-6, the J gene TRBJ2-5, with D unresolved. Germline CDR1 SGHDT, CDR2 YYEEEE. The V and J ends lost 4 bases and 7 bases respectively, with 17 bases between them. The CDR3 extends over 14 amino acids. The CDR3 nucleotides are TGTGCCAGCAGCGTGGGTAGCCCCCTTAGGACCCAGTACTTC. This codes for CASSVGSPLRTQYF.

This clonotype was seen more than once but under ten times. The chain joins TRBV20-1 to TRBJ1-1, with no clear D. Trimming pared 3 bases from V and 1 base from J, leaving 15 bases between. The CDR3 has 15 amino acids. CDR1 and CDR2 (germline): DFQATT, SNEGSKA (reference sequence). In DNA form, the CDR3 reads TGCAGTGCTAGCGACTTGGACTCACCGAACACTGAAGCTTTCTTT. As protein: CSASDLDSPNTEAFF.

The V call is TRBV20-1, the J call TRBJ1-1; TRBD1 aligns across 7 bases. The CDR3 is 11 amino acids. Per the germline V gene, CDR1 is DFQATT and CDR2 is SNEGSKA (reference sequence). V lost 8 bases, J lost 3 bases, and 3 bases stayed unmatched. This CDR3 reads CSPQGDTEAFF. DNA of the CDR3: TGCAGTCCGCAGGGGGACACTGAAGCTTTCTTT.

This clonotype has just a few counts. This chain uses TRBV18 with TRBJ2-3; tentatively, D is TRBD2 (6 bases). Germline assignment: CDR1 KGHSH and CDR2 LQKENI. The CDR3 loop spans 14 amino acids. Trimming took 1 base from V and 8 from J, leaving 13 bases between them. CDR3 coding DNA: TGTGCCAGCTCACCACGGAGGGCTACGGGTACGCAGTATTTT. Translation gives CASSPRRATGTQYF. The full variable domain, rest sourced from reference TRBV18 and TRBJ2-3, is NAGVMQNPRHLVRRRGQEARLRCSPMKGHSHVYWYRQLPEEGLKFMVYLQKENIIDESGMPKERFSAEFPKEGPSILRIQQVVRGDSAAYFCASSPRRATGTQYFGPGTRLTVL.

This clonotype was recorded many times. The V and J genes are TRBV28 and TRBJ1-5; D ambiguous. CDR1 is MDHEN, CDR2 SYDVKM, per germline. CDR3 length: 14 amino acids. The V end lost 10 bases, the J end lost 4 bases, and 17 bases lay between the germline ends. In nucleotides, the CDR3 is TGTGCCACCATCCCCGGGGTCGGAAATCAGCCCCAGCATTTT. This sequence encodes CATIPGVGNQPQHF.

This clonotype was counted at least ten times. J is TRBJ1-1 and V is TRBV6-5, with 8 bases identical to TRBD1. The CDR3 runs to 15 residues. Germline CDR1 is MNHEY and CDR2 is SVGAGI. Trimming at V came to 1 base and at J to 0 bases, leaving 1 base not matched to a gene. The CDR3 spells CASSYLGQVNTEAFF. The CDR3 DNA is TGTGCCAGCAGTTACTTGGGACAGGTGAACACTGAAGCTTTCTTT.

This clonotype came up a few times. In nucleotides, the CDR3 is TGCGCCAGCAGCTTGGTACCTCCATTATATTCCGGGGAGACCCAGTACTTC. It specifies CASSLVPPLYSGETQYF. This chain joins TRBV5-1 and TRBJ2-5; D is unclear. Germline V gene data show CDR1 as SGHRS and CDR2 as YFSETQ. Deletions cut 0 bases from V and 5 bases from J, with 20 bases between. This CDR3 region has 17 residues.

V and J are TRBV20-1 and TRBJ1-2; D uncertain. Germline V gene data show CDR1 as DFQATT and CDR2 as SNEGSKA (reference sequence). With 4 bases removed from V and 2 bases from J, the gap between germline ends came to 14 bases. The CDR3 is 14 amino acids. CDR3 sequence: CSATWEVRNYGYTF. The CDR3, as DNA: TGCAGTGCTACCTGGGAGGTTCGAAACTATGGCTACACCTTC.

This clonotype came up a few times. The J gene is TRBJ2-1, the V gene TRBV20-1, with 14 bases fitting TRBD2. Germline CDR1 and CDR2: DFQATT and SNEGSKA (reference sequence). V was clipped by 2 bases and J by 0 bases; unmatched bases: 9. The CDR3 has 19 residues. CDR3 DNA sequence: TGCAGTGCTAGATCGCCGCCAGGGACTAGCGGGAGCTCCTACAATGAGCAGTTCTTC. Protein product: CSARSPPGTSGSSYNEQFF.

This clonotype was observed a few times. The rearrangement uses TRBV28 and TRBJ2-3; 14 bases match TRBD2. The ends lost 10 bases at V and 6 bases at J; junction bases unmatched: 12. CDR1 is MDHEN, CDR2 SYDVKM, per germline. There are 16 residues in the CDR3. This chain's CDR3 is CATTGTSGRLVDTQYF. CDR3 DNA sequence: TGTGCCACCACTGGGACTAGCGGGAGATTGGTGGATACGCAGTATTTT.

There are a few counts of this clonotype. The chain employs TRBV18 and TRBJ2-7; 7 nucleotides match TRBD2. V dropped 0 bases and J dropped 2; count of bases not matched to a gene: 1. Germline loops: CDR1 KGHSH, CDR2 LQKENI. The CDR3 has 14 residues. The CDR3 here is CASSPPSGTYEQYF. In DNA form, the CDR3 reads TGTGCCAGCTCACCACCGAGCGGGACCTACGAGCAGTACTTC.

This chain connects TRBV12-5 to TRBJ2-3; the D is unclear. The V end lost 2 bases, the J end lost 0 bases, and 21 bases lay between the germline ends. From germline, CDR1 is LGHNT and CDR2 FRNRAP. The CDR3 is 19 residues long. The CDR3 bases are TGTGCTAGTGGTTTGTCAAGTGTTCTGGGGATCTCTAGCACAGATACGCAGTATTTT. Its translation is CASGLSSVLGISSTDTQYF.

The chain uses TRBV7-9 and TRBJ2-2, with D perhaps being TRBD1 or TRBD2 (5 bases each). CDR1 is SEHNR, CDR2 FQNEAQ, per germline (reference sequence). V was pared by 8 bases and J by 7 bases, with 14 bases between. CDR3 length: 13 amino acids. CDR3 sequence: CASAGSWDGELFF. DNA for the CDR3: TGTGCCAGCGCAGGGAGTTGGGACGGGGAGCTGTTTTTT.

J is TRBJ1-2 and V is TRBV12-3 or TRBV12-4; the D is unclear. There are 17 residues in the CDR3. Deletions cut 3 bases from V and 6 bases from J, with 23 bases between. CDR3 loop: CASSFWAGGPSADGYTF. CDR3 in DNA: TGTGCCAGCAGTTTCTGGGCAGGCGGACCTAGCGCCGATGGCTACACCTTC.

The chain uses TRBV29-1 and TRBJ1-2; unclear D gene. V was cut by 2 bases and J by 5 bases, with 6 bases left in between. CDR1 is SQVTM, CDR2 ANQGSEA, per germline. This CDR3 contains 11 residues. CDR3 coding DNA: TGCAGCGTTGAATATGGATATGGCTACACCTTC. Protein sequence: CSVEYGYGYTF.

The sample holds a few counts of this clonotype. In DNA form, the CDR3 reads TGTGCCAGCAGTTGGACTGCCAACAATGAGCAGTTCTTC. Protein sequence: CASSWTANNEQFF. The chain is built from TRBV28 and TRBJ2-1, with D perhaps matching TRBD2 (5 bases). The CDR3 is made up of 13 amino acids. V was shortened by 4 bases and J by 5 bases, with 9 bases between the two germline ends. Germline values: CDR1 MDHEN, CDR2 SYDVKM.

The table lists this clonotype with many counts. V and J are TRBV29-1 and TRBJ2-1; D remains ambiguous. Germline assignment: CDR1 SQVTM and CDR2 ANQGSEA. The CDR3 is made up of 13 amino acids. V was clipped by 2 bases and J by 7 bases, with 12 bases between them. DNA for the CDR3: TGCAGCGTTGAAAGAGCATTGGGGAATGAGCAGTTCTTC. Translated: CSVERALGNEQFF.

This clonotype came up a few times. J is TRBJ1-3 and V is TRBV20-1; possibly TRBD1 for D (5 bases). CDR1 is DFQATT, CDR2 SNEGSKA, per germline (reference sequence). CDR3 length: 14 residues. V lost 0 bases to trimming and J lost 7 bases, with 13 bases between them. CDR3 DNA: TGCAGTGCTAGAGAATTGGGGGGGGGTAACACCATATATTTT. Translated, it gives CSARELGGGNTIYF.

This clonotype showed up just a few times. V gene TRBV15 combines with J gene TRBJ2-3; 10 nucleotides agree with TRBD2. The CDR3 length is 18 residues. Trimming cost V 4 bases and J 5 bases; bases outside gene matches: 15. Germline CDR1 and CDR2: LNHNV and YYDKDF (reference sequence). The CDR3 here is CATSKAPALAGTGDTQYF. The CDR3 DNA reads as TGTGCCACCAGCAAAGCCCCGGCACTAGCGGGGACAGGAGATACGCAGTATTTT.

This clonotype was found a few times. The chain employs TRBV7-2 and TRBJ2-5; 7 bases agree with TRBD2. CDR3 length: 15 residues. V gave up 5 bases and J gave up 5 bases; unmatched junction bases: 11. Germline CDR1 is SGHTA and CDR2 is FQGNSA. CDR3 nucleotide sequence: TGTGCCAGCAGCCTAGTGGGCGGGAGAAAGGAGACCCAGTACTTC. It codes for CASSLVGGRKETQYF.

There are a few counts of this clonotype. The rearrangement joins TRBV10-3 to TRBJ2-1; possible D gene TRBD2, 5 bases. Germline V CDR1 and CDR2: ENHRY, SYGVKD. CDR3 length: 14 residues. Trimming left V 6 bases short and J 8 bases short, with 17 bases between. The CDR3 spells CAIRWTEQHDEQFF. CDR3 coding DNA: TGTGCCATCAGGTGGACTGAACAGCACGATGAGCAGTTCTTC.

CDR3 nucleotides: TGTGCCAGTAGCCCCGGGGGGGTCATGAACACTGAAGCTTTCTTT. This gives the protein CASSPGGVMNTEAFF. The chain has TRBV19 and TRBJ1-1, with TRBD1 as a possible D gene (5 bases). V lost 6 bases and J lost 0, with 14 bases in between. The CDR3 covers 15 residues. The germline gives CDR1 LNHDA, CDR2 SQIVND (reference sequence). Based on the CDR3 plus reference TRBV19 and TRBJ1-1, the full variable domain is DGGITQSPKYLFRKEGQNVTLSCEQNLNHDAMYWYRQDPGQGLRLIYYSQIVNDFQKGDIAEGYSVSREKKESFPLTVTSAQKNPTAFYLCASSPGGVMNTEAFFGQGTRLTVV.

This clonotype was detected only a few times. The rearrangement uses TRBV20-1 and TRBJ2-7, with D perhaps matching TRBD1 (6 bases). The V end lost 5 bases, the J end lost 4 bases, and 15 bases lay between the germline ends. This CDR3 is built from 13 residues. Germline CDR1 reads DFQATT; CDR2 reads SNEGSKA (reference sequence). The CDR3 DNA sequence: TGCAGTGCTTTCCCCGGGACATCATACGAGCAGTACTTC. It codes for CSAFPGTSYEQYF.

The chain is built from TRBV29-1 and TRBJ2-7; 10 positions agree with TRBD1. This CDR3 has 15 residues. Germline assignment: CDR1 SQVTM and CDR2 ANQGSEA. Unmatched junction bases numbered 7, after V lost 1 base and J lost 4 bases. DNA of the CDR3: TGCAGCGTTGAAGTAGGGGACAGGGGTAAATACGAGCAGTACTTC. This encodes CSVEVGDRGKYEQYF.

The CDR3 bases are TGTGCCAGCACCAAAGATGGGCTAGCGGGTAACGAGCAGTACGTC. Translated: CASTKDGLAGNEQYV. The chain carries TRBV7-2 and TRBJ2-7, with 8 nucleotides matching TRBD2. The junction had 13 bases not matched to a gene; V was cut back by 7 bases and J by 5 bases. The CDR3 is 15 residues long. Germline-derived CDR1 and CDR2 are SGHTA and FQGNSA.

This clonotype was seen repeatedly, ten times or more. V gene TRBV7-2 combines with J gene TRBJ2-2; D is ambiguous. The V gene lost 1 base and the J gene lost 3 bases, with 6 bases spanning the gap. CDR1 SGHTA and CDR2 FQGNSA come from the germline V gene. This CDR3 has 14 amino acids. The CDR3 nucleotides read TGTGCCAGCAGCTTAGTTCGGGACACCGGGGAGCTGTTTTTT. The encoded protein is CASSLVRDTGELFF.